Sequencing of this TCR beta chain was carried out in a study of identical twins. Concerning this clonotype: What it binds is not known.

Study results and caveats: For cord blood, abundant beta clonotypes had fewer insertions, unlike memory repertoires, which showed none.

Trimming shortened V by 3 bases and J by 11 bases, and 14 bases separated the two germline ends. This CDR3 region has 12 residues. CDR1 is DFQATT, CDR2 SNEGSKA, per germline (reference sequence). TCRdb re-called the 5' RACE reads through MiXCR, storing one row per CDR3 protein. The sample includes 1.5 million to 2 million distinct CDR3 sequences, more than 30% of them seen just once. This clonotype was obtained from a newborn girl in good health. The V call is TRBV20-1, the J call TRBJ2-1; D may be TRBD1 or TRBD2 (5 bases each). The sample comprised cord blood. CDR3 amino acids: CSARYSGTQQFF. CDR3 DNA sequence: TGCAGTGCTAGGTACTCCGGGACCCAGCAGTTCTTC.